One and the same sample provided the 25 T cell receptor beta chains below, sequenced in a study of T-cell memory formation after mild COVID-19. Each CDR3 protein gets one entry after TCRdb re-called the 5' RACE reads with MiXCR. The sample shows about 470,000 distinct CDR3 sequences, roughly 25% of them seen only once. The sequencing sample was made of PBMCs or a T cell subset sorted from them (not recorded which). The receptors originated from an adult woman who had mild COVID-19 (a few samples of this study predate the infection). Cell type and time point are not known.

J is TRBJ2-1 and V is TRBV7-2; perhaps TRBD2 as D (5 bases). The germline CDR1 and CDR2 sequences are SGHTA and FQGNSA. The CDR3 extends over 17 amino acids. V was trimmed by 0 bases and J by 2 bases, leaving 14 bases between them. DNA for the CDR3: TGTGCCAGCAGCTTAGCGAAGGTGGCTAGCCCCTACAATGAGCAGTTCTTC. Its protein is CASSLAKVASPYNEQFF.

A few counts support this clonotype. The chain has TRBV12-3 or TRBV12-4 and TRBJ2-4, with unresolved D. The V gene lost 3 bases and the J gene lost 1 base, with 7 bases spanning the gap. This CDR3 has 14 residues. The CDR3 DNA sequence: TGTGCCAGCAGTTTCGGATATGCCAAAAACATTCAGTACTTC. Translated: CASSFGYAKNIQYF.

This clonotype has a handful of counts. The rearrangement links TRBV7-2 to TRBJ1-2; D remains ambiguous. Germline CDR1 is SGHTA and CDR2 is FQGNSA. CDR3 length: 15 residues. Trimming removed 3 bases from V and 0 bases from J, with 11 bases in between. CDR3 nucleotide sequence: TGTGCCAGCAGCTTCTCCCCGGGCACTAACTATGGCTACACCTTC. It yields the protein CASSFSPGTNYGYTF.

This clonotype showed up just a few times. The rearrangement links TRBV4-2 to TRBJ1-5, with D uncertain. Germline V gives CDR1 LGHNA, CDR2 YNFKEQ. V dropped 0 bases and J dropped 8 bases, with 8 bases sitting between them. The CDR3 extends over 13 amino acids. Here the CDR3 DNA reads TGTGCCAGCAGCCAAGACCTTTGGAAGCCCCAGCATTTT. As protein: CASSQDLWKPQHF.

In its sample, this clonotype was seen once. V usage is TRBV5-1 and J usage is TRBJ1-3; 7 bases are a match to TRBD1. The CDR3 consists of 17 residues. Germline lookup yields CDR1 SGHRS and CDR2 YFSETQ. V was pared by 0 bases and J by 0 bases, with 6 bases of the junction left unmatched. CDR3 nucleotide sequence: TGCGCCAGCAGCTTGGGGGACAGAATCAGCTCTGGAAACACCATATATTTT. Protein sequence: CASSLGDRISSGNTIYF.

Notes on this clonotype: A much bigger clone sits one base away, suggesting this may be a read error. The chain uses TRBV4-1 and TRBJ2-5; tentative D call: TRBD2 (6 bases). The CDR3 is 16 amino acids. Germline values: CDR1 MGHRA, CDR2 YSYEKL. Trimming left V 3 bases short and J 3 bases short, with 17 bases between. The CDR3 sequence is CASSQMSGLDKETQYF. CDR3 in DNA: TGCGCCAGCAGCCAGATGAGCGGGCTTGATAAAGAGACCCAGTACTTC.

This clonotype was detected only a few times. The CDR3 loop is CASSLGLAGSSYNEQFF. In DNA, the CDR3 is TGCGCCAGCAGCTTGGGACTAGCGGGGAGCTCCTACAATGAGCAGTTCTTC. The V gene is TRBV5-1, the J gene TRBJ2-1; 11 bases agree with TRBD2. The CDR3 consists of 17 residues. V was pared by 0 bases and J by 0 bases, with 2 bases of the junction left unmatched. Germline V gives CDR1 SGHRS, CDR2 YFSETQ.

In its sample, this clonotype was seen a few times. The chain recombines TRBV19 with TRBJ1-1; no clear D. The germline V and J ends were trimmed by 7 bases and 7 bases, with 16 bases remaining between them. This CDR3 has 13 residues. Germline V CDR1 and CDR2: LNHDA, SQIVND (reference sequence). CDR3 bases: TGTGCCAGTATCCCCCCGGGAGGACTTGAAGCTTTCTTT. This sequence encodes CASIPPGGLEAFF.

This clonotype showed up just a few times. V and J are TRBV18 and TRBJ2-5; the D is unclear. Looked up from germline, CDR1 is KGHSH and CDR2 is LQKENI. This CDR3 has 14 residues. The V gene lost 3 bases and the J gene lost 2 bases, with 10 bases spanning the gap. The CDR3 sequence is CASSPGQDQETQYF. DNA of the CDR3: TGTGCCAGCTCACCTGGGCAGGATCAAGAGACCCAGTACTTC.

This clonotype was observed many times. This sequence joins TRBV9 and TRBJ2-1; 10 bases fit TRBD1. Germline CDR1 reads SGDLS; CDR2 reads YYNGEE. J gave up 7 bases and V 4 bases, and 8 bases lay outside the gene matches. This CDR3 comprises 15 residues. CDR3 coding DNA: TGTGCCAGCAGCCCTACGGGACAGGGGAGGAATGAGCAGTTCTTC. It yields the protein CASSPTGQGRNEQFF.

This chain links TRBV12-3 or TRBV12-4 with TRBJ2-7; 10 nucleotides line up with TRBD1. V was clipped by 4 bases and J by 4 bases; unmatched bases: 4. This CDR3 has 14 residues. The DNA for the CDR3 is TGTGCCAGCAGTTCCGGACAGGGGGTTTACGAGCAGTACTTC. Its translation is CASSSGQGVYEQYF.

Only a few counts were recorded for this clonotype. V gene TRBV7-6 combines with J gene TRBJ2-3; D not certain. The V end lost 5 bases, the J end lost 7 bases, and 7 bases lay between the germline ends. Germline V CDR1 and CDR2: SGHVS, FNYEAQ. This CDR3 is 11 amino acids long. The CDR3 reads CASSERYTQYF. CDR3 in DNA: TGTGCCAGCAGCGAACGCTATACGCAGTATTTT.

J is TRBJ2-7 and V is TRBV5-1; maybe TRBD1 (6 bases). The CDR3 is made up of 14 amino acids. Germline V gene lookup returns CDR1 SGHRS and CDR2 YFSETQ. Trimming shortened V by 5 bases and J by 0 bases, and 12 bases separated the two germline ends. The CDR3 nucleotides read TGCGCCAGCAGATTCAGGGACAACTCCTACGAGCAGTACTTC. It encodes CASRFRDNSYEQYF.

The V and J genes are TRBV4-1 and TRBJ1-1, with D possibly TRBD1 on 6 matching bases. The CDR3 has 13 residues. CDR1 and CDR2 (germline): MGHRA, YSYEKL. Trimming cost V 9 bases and J 3 bases, with 14 bases left between them. The CDR3: CASRTDRYTEAFF. The CDR3 DNA reads TGCGCCAGTCGGACAGACCGTTACACTGAAGCTTTCTTT.

This clonotype was found a few times. The chain has TRBV6-5 and TRBJ2-7; D may be TRBD1 or TRBD2 (5 bases each). The germline CDR1 and CDR2 sequences are MNHEY and SVGAGI. Trimming left V 10 bases short and J 2 bases short, with 12 bases between. The CDR3 spans 12 residues. Written as DNA, the CDR3 is TGTGCCACGAGGACGGGGCCCTACGAGCAGTACTTC. As protein: CATRTGPYEQYF.

This clonotype has just a few counts. The chain joins TRBV7-2 to TRBJ2-7, with TRBD2 matching over 10 bases. The germline V gene encodes CDR1 SGHTA and CDR2 FQGNSA. V lost 5 bases, J lost 4 bases, and 11 bases stayed unmatched. This CDR3 has 16 amino acids. The CDR3 reads CASSKTSGSSGYEQYF. In DNA, the CDR3 is TGTGCCAGCAGCAAGACTAGCGGGTCCTCCGGGTACGAGCAGTACTTC.

V usage is TRBV3-1 and J usage is TRBJ2-3, with 7 bases lining up with TRBD2. CDR3 size: 17 residues. CDR1 is LGHDT, CDR2 YNNKEL, per germline (reference sequence). J gave up 1 base and V 5 bases, and 12 bases lay outside the gene matches. CDR3 residues: CASSSRKAGLRTDTQYF. Written as DNA, the CDR3 is TGTGCCAGCAGCTCTCGGAAAGCGGGGCTACGCACAGATACGCAGTATTTT.

This clonotype was seen a handful of times. The rearrangement joins TRBV7-9 to TRBJ2-7; perhaps TRBD2 as D (6 bases). CDR3 length equals 15 residues. V lost 5 bases and J 0 bases, leaving 14 bases between the germline ends. The germline CDR1 and CDR2 sequences are SEHNR and FQNEAQ (reference sequence). The CDR3 sequence: CASSPGGASSYEQYF. CDR3 DNA sequence: TGTGCCAGCAGCCCAGGAGGGGCTAGCTCCTACGAGCAGTACTTC.

J is TRBJ2-1 and V is TRBV29-1; TRBD2 matches at 7 bases. The CDR3 contains 14 residues. Germline V gene sequence: CDR1 SQVTM, CDR2 ANQGSEA. V trimming: 3 bases; J trimming: 12 bases; junction bases outside the gene matches: 14. The CDR3 here is CSVEAGETHRGQFF. CDR3 nucleotides: TGCAGCGTTGAGGCGGGAGAGACACACAGAGGGCAGTTCTTC.

The chain links TRBV29-1 to TRBJ1-2; D may be TRBD1 (5 bases). The V gene's germline CDR1 is SQVTM and CDR2 ANQGSEA. The CDR3 totals 14 residues. V shed 2 bases and J shed 3 bases, with 13 bases lying between them. CDR3 protein: CSVEFPGYYYGYTF. The CDR3 region has the DNA TGCAGCGTTGAATTTCCAGGGTATTACTATGGCTACACCTTC.

V gene TRBV18 combines with J gene TRBJ2-7; D might be TRBD1 or TRBD2, each matching 5 bases. CDR1 KGHSH and CDR2 LQKENI come from the germline V gene. The CDR3 runs to 19 residues. Deletions cut 5 bases from V and 7 bases from J, with 33 bases between. In DNA form, the CDR3 reads TGTGCCAGCTCATCGCCAGTTACTGGAACCGGGACCTCAACGGGGGAGCAGTACTTC. The encoded protein is CASSSPVTGTGTSTGEQYF.

This rearrangement joins TRBV6-1 to TRBJ2-3; D ambiguous. V was cut by 8 bases and J by 1 base, with 19 bases left in between. Germline CDR1 and CDR2: MNHNS and SASEGT. The CDR3 covers 16 residues. Here the CDR3 reads CASAKNQQFRTDTQYF. The DNA for the CDR3 is TGTGCCAGCGCAAAAAACCAACAATTCCGCACAGATACGCAGTATTTT.

The gene calls are TRBV7-9 and TRBJ2-5; 13 nucleotides agree with TRBD2. CDR1 and CDR2 (germline): SEHNR, FQNEAQ (reference sequence). V dropped 7 bases and J dropped 5; count of bases not matched to a gene: 10. The CDR3 sequence is 16 residues long. The CDR3 protein is CASTLSSGLAGETQYF. For the CDR3, the DNA is TGTGCCAGCACCCTGTCCTCGGGACTAGCGGGGGAGACCCAGTACTTC.

This chain connects TRBV20-1 to TRBJ2-3; 10 bases are a match to TRBD2. CDR1 is DFQATT and CDR2 is SNEGSKA in the germline V gene (reference sequence). The CDR3 has 16 amino acids. V was clipped by 5 bases and J by 4 bases; unmatched bases: 12. The CDR3 DNA reads TGCAGTGCTCGAGGAGCGCTAGCGGGAGTGCCAGATACGCAGTATTTT. This codes for CSARGALAGVPDTQYF.

The chain joins TRBV12-3 or TRBV12-4 to TRBJ2-2, with TRBD2 matching over 8 bases. Trimming cost V 5 bases and J 7 bases; bases outside gene matches: 3. The CDR3 is 13 amino acids. CDR3 region: CASSRLAIGELFF. As DNA, the CDR3 is TGTGCCAGCAGTCGACTAGCGATCGGGGAGCTGTTTTTT.